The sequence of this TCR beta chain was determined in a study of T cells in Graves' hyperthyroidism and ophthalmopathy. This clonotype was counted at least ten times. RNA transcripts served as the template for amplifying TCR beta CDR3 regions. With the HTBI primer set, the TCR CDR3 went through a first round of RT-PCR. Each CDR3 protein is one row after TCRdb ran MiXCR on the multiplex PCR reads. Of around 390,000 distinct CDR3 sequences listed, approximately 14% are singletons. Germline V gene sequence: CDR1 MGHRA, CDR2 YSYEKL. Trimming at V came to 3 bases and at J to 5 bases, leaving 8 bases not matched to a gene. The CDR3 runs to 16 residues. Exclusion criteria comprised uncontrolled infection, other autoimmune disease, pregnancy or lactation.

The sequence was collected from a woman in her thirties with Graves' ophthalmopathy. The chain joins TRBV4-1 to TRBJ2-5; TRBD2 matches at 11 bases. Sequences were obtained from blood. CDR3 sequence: CASSQVSGGAFETQYF. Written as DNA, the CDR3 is TGCGCCAGCAGCCAGGTTAGCGGGGGGGCTTTTGAGACCCAGTACTTC.